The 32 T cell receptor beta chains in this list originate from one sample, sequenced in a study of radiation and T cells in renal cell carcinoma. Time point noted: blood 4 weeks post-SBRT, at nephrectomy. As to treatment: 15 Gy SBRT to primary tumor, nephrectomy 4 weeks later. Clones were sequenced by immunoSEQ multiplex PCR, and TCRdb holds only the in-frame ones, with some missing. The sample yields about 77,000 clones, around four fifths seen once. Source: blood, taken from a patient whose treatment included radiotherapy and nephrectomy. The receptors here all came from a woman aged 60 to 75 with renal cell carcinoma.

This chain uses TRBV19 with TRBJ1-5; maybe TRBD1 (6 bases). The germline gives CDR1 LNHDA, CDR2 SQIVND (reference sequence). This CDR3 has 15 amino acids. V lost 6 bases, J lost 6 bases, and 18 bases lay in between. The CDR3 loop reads CASRTSRGRGQPQHF. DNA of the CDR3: TGTGCCAGTAGAACCAGCAGGGGCCGGGGTCAGCCCCAGCATTTT. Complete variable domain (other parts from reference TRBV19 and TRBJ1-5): DGGITQSPKYLFRKEGQNVTLSCEQNLNHDAMYWYRQDPGQGLRLIYYSQIVNDFQKGDIAEGYSVSREKKESFPLTVTSAQKNPTAFYLCASRTSRGRGQPQHFGDGTRLSIL.

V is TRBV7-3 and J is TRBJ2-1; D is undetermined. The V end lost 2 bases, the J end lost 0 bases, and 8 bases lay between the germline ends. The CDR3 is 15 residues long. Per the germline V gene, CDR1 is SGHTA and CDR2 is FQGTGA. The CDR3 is CASSLGVSSYNEQFF. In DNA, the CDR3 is TGTGCCAGCAGCTTAGGGGTAAGCTCCTACAATGAGCAGTTCTTC.

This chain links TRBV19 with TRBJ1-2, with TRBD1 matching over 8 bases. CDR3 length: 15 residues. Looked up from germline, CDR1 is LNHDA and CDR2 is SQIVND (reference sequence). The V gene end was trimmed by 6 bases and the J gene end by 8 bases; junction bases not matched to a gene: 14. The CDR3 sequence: CASSIGQGGVRGYTF. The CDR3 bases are TGTGCCAGTAGCATCGGACAGGGAGGCGTTAGGGGCTACACCTTC.

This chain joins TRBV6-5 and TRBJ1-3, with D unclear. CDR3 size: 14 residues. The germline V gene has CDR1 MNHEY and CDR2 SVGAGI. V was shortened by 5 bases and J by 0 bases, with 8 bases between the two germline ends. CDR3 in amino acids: CASSLAYSGNTIYF. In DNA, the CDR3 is TGTGCCAGCAGTCTCGCTTACTCTGGAAACACCATATATTTT.

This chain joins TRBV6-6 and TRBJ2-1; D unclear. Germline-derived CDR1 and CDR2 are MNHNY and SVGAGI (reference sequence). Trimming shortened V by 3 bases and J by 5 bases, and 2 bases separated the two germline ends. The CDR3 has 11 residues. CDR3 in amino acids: CASSYDNEQFF. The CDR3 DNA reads TGTGCCAGCAGTTATGACAATGAGCAGTTCTTC.

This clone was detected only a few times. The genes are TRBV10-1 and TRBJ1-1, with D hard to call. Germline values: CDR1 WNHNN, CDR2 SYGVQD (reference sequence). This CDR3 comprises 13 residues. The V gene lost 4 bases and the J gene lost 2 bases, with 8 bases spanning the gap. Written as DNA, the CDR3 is TGCGCCAGCAGTGTGGGAGTAAACACTGAAGCTTTCTTT. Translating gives CASSVGVNTEAFF.

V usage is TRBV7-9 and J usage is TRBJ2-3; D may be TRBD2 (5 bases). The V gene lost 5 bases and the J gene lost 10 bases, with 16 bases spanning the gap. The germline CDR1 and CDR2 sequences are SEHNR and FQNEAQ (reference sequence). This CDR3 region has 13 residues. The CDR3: CASSIPTLRAQYF. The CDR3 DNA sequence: TGTGCCAGCAGCATACCTACTTTGAGGGCGCAGTATTTT. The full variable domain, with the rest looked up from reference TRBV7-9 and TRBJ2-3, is DTGVSQNPRHKITKRGQNVTFRCDPISEHNRLYWYRQTLGQGPEFLTYFQNEAQLEKSRLLSDRFSAERPKGSFSTLEIQRTEQGDSAMYLCASSIPTLRAQYFGPGTRLTVL.

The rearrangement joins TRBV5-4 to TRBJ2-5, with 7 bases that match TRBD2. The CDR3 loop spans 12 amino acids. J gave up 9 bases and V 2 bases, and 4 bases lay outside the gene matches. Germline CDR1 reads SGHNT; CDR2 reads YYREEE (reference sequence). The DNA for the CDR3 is TGTGCCAGCAGCTTCGGGGGAGGGGCCCAGTACTTC. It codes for CASSFGGGAQYF. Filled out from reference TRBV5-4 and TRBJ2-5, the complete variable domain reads ETGVTQSPTHLIKTRGQQVTLRCSSQSGHNTVSWYQQALGQGPQFIFQYYREEENGRGNFPPRFSGLQFPNYSSELNVNALELDDSALYLCASSFGGGAQYFGPGTRLLVL.

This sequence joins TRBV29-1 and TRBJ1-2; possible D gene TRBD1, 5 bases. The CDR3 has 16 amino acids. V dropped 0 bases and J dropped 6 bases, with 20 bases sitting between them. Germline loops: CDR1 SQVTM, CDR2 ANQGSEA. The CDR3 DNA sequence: TGCAGCGTTGAAGATCACGGGGCCTCCAAGCCCGATGGCTACACCTTC. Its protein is CSVEDHGASKPDGYTF.

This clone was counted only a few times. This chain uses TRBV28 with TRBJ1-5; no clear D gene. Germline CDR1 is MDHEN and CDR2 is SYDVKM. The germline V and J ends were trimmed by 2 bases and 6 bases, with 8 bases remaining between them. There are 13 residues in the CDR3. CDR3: CASSLLKGQPQHF. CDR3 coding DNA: TGTGCCAGCAGTTTACTTAAGGGTCAGCCCCAGCATTTT.

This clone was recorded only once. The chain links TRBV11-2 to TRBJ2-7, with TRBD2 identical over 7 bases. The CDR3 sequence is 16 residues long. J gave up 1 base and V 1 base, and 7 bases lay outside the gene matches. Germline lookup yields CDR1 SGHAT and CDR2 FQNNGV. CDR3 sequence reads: CASSLARGRVSYEQYF. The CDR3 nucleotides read TGTGCCAGCAGCTTAGCTCGGGGGAGGGTTTCCTACGAGCAGTACTTC.

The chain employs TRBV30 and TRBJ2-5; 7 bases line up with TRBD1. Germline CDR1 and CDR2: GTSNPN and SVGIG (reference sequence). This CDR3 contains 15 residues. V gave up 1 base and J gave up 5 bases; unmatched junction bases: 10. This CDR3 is CAWSAGRGSQETQYF. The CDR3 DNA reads TGTGCCTGGAGTGCAGGCAGGGGGTCGCAGGAGACCCAGTACTTC.

The CDR3 DNA follows: TGTGCCAGTAGTATCTTAGCGGGGGGACAAGAGACCCAGTACTTC. This encodes CASSILAGGQETQYF. V usage is TRBV19 and J usage is TRBJ2-5; TRBD2 agrees at 10 bases. The CDR3 is 15 amino acids. The V segment lost 3 bases and the J segment 2 bases; nucleotides outside the gene matches: 3. Germline CDR1 is LNHDA and CDR2 is SQIVND (reference sequence).

The CDR3, as DNA: TGTGCCAGTAGTACCCCGCGGACAGGTCTCTCCTACGAGCAGTACTTC. This codes for CASSTPRTGLSYEQYF. This chain uses TRBV19 with TRBJ2-7, with 7 bases lining up with TRBD1. The J segment lost 0 bases and the V segment lost 4 bases, leaving 9 bases of the junction unmatched. Germline V gene data show CDR1 as LNHDA and CDR2 as SQIVND (reference sequence). The CDR3 runs 16 residues.

The CDR3 sequence: CASSKSPVPLSSYEQYF. CDR3 bases: TGTGCCAGCAGTAAAAGCCCTGTCCCCCTTAGCTCCTACGAGCAGTACTTC. V gene TRBV2 combines with J gene TRBJ2-7; D gene unclear. The length of the CDR3 is 17 residues. V gave up 5 bases and J gave up 0 bases, with 20 bases separating them. Germline CDR1 SNHLY, CDR2 FYNNEI.

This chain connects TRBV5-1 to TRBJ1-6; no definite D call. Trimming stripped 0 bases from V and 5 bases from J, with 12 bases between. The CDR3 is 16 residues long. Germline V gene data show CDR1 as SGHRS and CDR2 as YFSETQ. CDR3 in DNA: TGCGCCAGCAGCTTGGATGCGGGGAGTCATAATTCACCCCTCCACTTT. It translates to CASSLDAGSHNSPLHF.

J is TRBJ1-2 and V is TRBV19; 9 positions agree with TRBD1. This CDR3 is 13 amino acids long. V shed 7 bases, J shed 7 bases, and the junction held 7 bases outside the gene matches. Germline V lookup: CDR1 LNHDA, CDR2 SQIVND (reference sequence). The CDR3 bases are TGTGCCAGTACCCACCGGGACAGGGCTGGCTACACCTTC. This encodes CASTHRDRAGYTF. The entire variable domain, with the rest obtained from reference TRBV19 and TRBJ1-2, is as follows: DGGITQSPKYLFRKEGQNVTLSCEQNLNHDAMYWYRQDPGQGLRLIYYSQIVNDFQKGDIAEGYSVSREKKESFPLTVTSAQKNPTAFYLCASTHRDRAGYTFGSGTRLTVV.

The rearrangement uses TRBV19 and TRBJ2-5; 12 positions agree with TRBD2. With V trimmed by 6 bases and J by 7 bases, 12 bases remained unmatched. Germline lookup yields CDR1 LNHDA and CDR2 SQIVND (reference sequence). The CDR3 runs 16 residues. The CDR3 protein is CASRQLAGGVEGTQYF. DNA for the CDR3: TGTGCCAGTAGGCAACTAGCGGGGGGCGTCGAAGGGACCCAGTACTTC.

In DNA, the CDR3 is TGTGCCAGCAGCGCCTGGGACAATGAGCAGTTCTTC. Protein product: CASSAWDNEQFF. J is TRBJ2-1 and V is TRBV2; D unclear. CDR3 length equals 12 residues. The germline V gene encodes CDR1 SNHLY and CDR2 FYNNEI. V was trimmed by 6 bases and J by 5 bases, leaving 8 bases between them.

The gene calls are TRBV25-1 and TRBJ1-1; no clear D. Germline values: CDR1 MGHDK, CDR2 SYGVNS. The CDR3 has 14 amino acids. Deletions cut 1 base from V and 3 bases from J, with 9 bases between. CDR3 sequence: CASSESGRYTEAFF. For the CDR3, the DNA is TGTGCCAGCAGTGAATCGGGCAGGTACACTGAAGCTTTCTTT.

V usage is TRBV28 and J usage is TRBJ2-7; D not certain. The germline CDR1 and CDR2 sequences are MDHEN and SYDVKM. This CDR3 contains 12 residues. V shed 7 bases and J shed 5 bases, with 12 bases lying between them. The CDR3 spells CASTTAPDEQYF. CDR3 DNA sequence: TGTGCCAGCACTACCGCTCCAGACGAGCAGTACTTC.

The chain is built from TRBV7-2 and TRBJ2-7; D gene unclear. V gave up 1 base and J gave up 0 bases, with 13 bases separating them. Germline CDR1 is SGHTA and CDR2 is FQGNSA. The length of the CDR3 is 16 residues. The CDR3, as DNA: TGTGCCAGCAGCTTAGATGGCGGATTAAGCTCCTACGAGCAGTACTTC. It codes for CASSLDGGLSSYEQYF.

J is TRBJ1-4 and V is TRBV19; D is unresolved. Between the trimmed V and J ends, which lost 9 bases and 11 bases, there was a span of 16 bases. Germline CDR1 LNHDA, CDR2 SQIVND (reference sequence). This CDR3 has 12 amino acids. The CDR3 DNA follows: TGTGCCAGCTGGGAGAGGACTGGGAAACTGTTTTTT. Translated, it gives CASWERTGKLFF.

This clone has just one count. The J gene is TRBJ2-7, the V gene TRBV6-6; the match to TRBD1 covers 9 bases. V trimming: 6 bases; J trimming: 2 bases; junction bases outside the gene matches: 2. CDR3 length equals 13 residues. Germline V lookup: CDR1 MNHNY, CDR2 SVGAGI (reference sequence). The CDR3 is CASSRDRAYEQYF. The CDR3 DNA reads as TGTGCCAGCAGCAGGGACAGGGCCTACGAGCAGTACTTC.

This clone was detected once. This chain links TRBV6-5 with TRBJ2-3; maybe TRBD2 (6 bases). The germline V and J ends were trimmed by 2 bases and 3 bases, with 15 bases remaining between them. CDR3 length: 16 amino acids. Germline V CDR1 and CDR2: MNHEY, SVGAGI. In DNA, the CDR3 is TGTGCCAGCAGTTACCGGCAGGGAGGAAAGACAGATACGCAGTATTTT. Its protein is CASSYRQGGKTDTQYF.

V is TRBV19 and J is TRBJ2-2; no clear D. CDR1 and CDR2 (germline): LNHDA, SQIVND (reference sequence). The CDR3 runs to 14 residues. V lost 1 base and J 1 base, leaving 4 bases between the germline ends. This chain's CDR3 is CASSIAGNTGELFF. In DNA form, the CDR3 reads TGTGCCAGTAGTATAGCTGGGAACACCGGGGAGCTGTTTTTT.

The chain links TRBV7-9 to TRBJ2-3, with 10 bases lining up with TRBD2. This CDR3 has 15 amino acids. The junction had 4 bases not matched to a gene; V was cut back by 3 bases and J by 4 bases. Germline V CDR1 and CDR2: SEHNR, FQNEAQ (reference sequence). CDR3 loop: CASSFLAGVADTQYF. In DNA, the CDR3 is TGTGCCAGCAGCTTTCTAGCGGGAGTGGCAGATACGCAGTATTTT.

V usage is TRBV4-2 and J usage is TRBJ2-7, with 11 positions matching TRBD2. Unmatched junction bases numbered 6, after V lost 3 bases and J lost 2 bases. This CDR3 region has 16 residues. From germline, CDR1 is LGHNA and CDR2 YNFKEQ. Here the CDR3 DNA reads TGTGCCAGCAGCCAGGCGACTAGCGGGACTACCTACGAGCAGTACTTC. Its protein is CASSQATSGTTYEQYF.

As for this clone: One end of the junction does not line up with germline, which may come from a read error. The CDR3 DNA is TGTGCCAGCAGCTACTCGGGACAGGGGGCTGGCTACACCTTC. Amino acid sequence: CASSYSGQGAGYTF. The chain has TRBV6-5 and TRBJ1-2; TRBD1 matches at 12 bases. This CDR3 region has 14 residues. Per germline, CDR1 MNHEY and CDR2 SVGAGI.

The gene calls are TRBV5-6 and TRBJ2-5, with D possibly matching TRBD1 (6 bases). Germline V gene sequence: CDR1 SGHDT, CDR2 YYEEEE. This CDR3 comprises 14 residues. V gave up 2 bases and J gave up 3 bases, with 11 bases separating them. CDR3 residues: CASSFTGTEETQYF. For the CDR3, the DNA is TGTGCCAGCAGCTTCACAGGGACGGAAGAGACCCAGTACTTC.

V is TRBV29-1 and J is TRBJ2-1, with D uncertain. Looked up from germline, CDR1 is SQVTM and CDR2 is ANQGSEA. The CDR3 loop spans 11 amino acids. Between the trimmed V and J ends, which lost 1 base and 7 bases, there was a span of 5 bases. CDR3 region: CSVEVVNEQFF. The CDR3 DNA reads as TGCAGCGTTGAAGTGGTAAATGAGCAGTTCTTC.

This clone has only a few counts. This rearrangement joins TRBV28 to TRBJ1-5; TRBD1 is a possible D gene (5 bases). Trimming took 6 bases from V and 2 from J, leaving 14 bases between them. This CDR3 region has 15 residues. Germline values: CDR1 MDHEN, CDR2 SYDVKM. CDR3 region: CASRSGLRGNQPQHF. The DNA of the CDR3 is TGTGCCAGCAGATCGGGACTCCGAGGCAATCAGCCCCAGCATTTT.